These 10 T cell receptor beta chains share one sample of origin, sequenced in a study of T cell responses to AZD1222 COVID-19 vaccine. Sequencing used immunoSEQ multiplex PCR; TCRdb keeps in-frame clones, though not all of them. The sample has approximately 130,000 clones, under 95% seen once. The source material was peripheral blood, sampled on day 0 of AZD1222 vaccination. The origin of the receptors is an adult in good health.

Written as DNA, the CDR3 is TGTGCCAGCAGCTTAGAAGGACTAGCGGGAGTGGACGAGCAGTACTTC. Amino acid sequence: CASSLEGLAGVDEQYF. The rearrangement links TRBV11-2 to TRBJ2-7; 13 bases are a match to TRBD2. This CDR3 comprises 16 residues. Unmatched junction bases numbered 4, after V lost 0 bases and J lost 5 bases. Per the germline V gene, CDR1 is SGHAT and CDR2 is FQNNGV.

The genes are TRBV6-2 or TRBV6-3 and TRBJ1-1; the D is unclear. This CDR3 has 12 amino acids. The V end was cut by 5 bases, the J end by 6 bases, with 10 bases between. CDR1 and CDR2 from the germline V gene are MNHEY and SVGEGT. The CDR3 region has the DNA TGTGCCAGCAGTCCCTCACCCCCTGAAGCTTTCTTT. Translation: CASSPSPPEAFF.

Here the CDR3 DNA reads TGTGCCAGCAGTTACTCAGGGACGGTTTACAATGAGCAGTTCTTC. This codes for CASSYSGTVYNEQFF. The rearrangement uses TRBV6-6 and TRBJ2-1; D may correspond to TRBD1 or TRBD2 (5 bases each). Trimming stripped 0 bases from V and 4 bases from J, with 10 bases between. Per the germline V gene, CDR1 is MNHNY and CDR2 is SVGAGI (reference sequence). The CDR3 contains 15 residues.

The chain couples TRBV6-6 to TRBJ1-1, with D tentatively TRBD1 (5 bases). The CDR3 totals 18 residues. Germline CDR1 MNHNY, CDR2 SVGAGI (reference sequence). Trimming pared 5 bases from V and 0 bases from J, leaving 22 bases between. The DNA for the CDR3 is TGTGCCAGCAGTCCTCGGCGCAGGGAAGACTCACTGAACACTGAAGCTTTCTTT. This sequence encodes CASSPRRREDSLNTEAFF.

The CDR3 protein is CASSDSGGRRGQPQHF. The CDR3 DNA reads as TGTGCCAGCAGTGACTCGGGAGGGAGGAGGGGTCAGCCCCAGCATTTT. The rearrangement links TRBV6-4 to TRBJ1-5; D possibly corresponds to TRBD1 (5 bases). The CDR3 is 16 amino acids. The V and J ends lost 0 bases and 6 bases respectively, with 15 bases between them. From germline, CDR1 is MRHNA and CDR2 SNTAGT.

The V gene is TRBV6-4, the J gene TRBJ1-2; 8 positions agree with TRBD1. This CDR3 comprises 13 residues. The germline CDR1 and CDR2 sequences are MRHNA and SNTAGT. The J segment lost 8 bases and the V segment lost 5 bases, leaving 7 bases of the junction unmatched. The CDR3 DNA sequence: TGTGCCAGCAGTCCGGGACAGGCACGCGGCTACACCTTC. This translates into CASSPGQARGYTF.

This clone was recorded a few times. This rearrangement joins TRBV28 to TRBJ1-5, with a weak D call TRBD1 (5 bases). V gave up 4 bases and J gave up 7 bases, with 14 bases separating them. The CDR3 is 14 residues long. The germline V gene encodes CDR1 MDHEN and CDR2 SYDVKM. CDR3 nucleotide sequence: TGTGCCAGCAGTTACTTTTTAAGGGGACAGCCCCAGCATTTT. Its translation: CASSYFLRGQPQHF.

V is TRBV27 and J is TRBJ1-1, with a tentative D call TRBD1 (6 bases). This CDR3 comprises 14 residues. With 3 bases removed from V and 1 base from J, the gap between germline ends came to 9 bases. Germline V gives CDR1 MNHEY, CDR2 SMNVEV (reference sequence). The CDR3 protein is CASSFTGPNTEAFF. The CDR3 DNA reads TGTGCCAGCAGTTTTACAGGGCCGAACACTGAAGCTTTCTTT.

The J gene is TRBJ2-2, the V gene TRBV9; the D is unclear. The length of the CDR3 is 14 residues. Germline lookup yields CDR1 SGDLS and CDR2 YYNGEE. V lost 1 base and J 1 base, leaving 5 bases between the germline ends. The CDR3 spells CASSVIENTGELFF. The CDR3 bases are TGTGCCAGCAGCGTAATAGAGAACACCGGGGAGCTGTTTTTT.

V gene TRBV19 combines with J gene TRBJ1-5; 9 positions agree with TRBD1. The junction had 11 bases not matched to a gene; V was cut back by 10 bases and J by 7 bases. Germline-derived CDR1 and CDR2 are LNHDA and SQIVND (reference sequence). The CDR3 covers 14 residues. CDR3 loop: CATTEQGARQPQHF. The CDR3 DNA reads TGTGCCACTACGGAACAGGGGGCGAGGCAGCCCCAGCATTTT.